The 21 T cell receptor beta chains presented below share a single source sample, sequenced in a study of blood T cell repertoires in COVID-19. Generated by immunoSEQ multiplex PCR, the TCRdb table keeps only in-frame clones and is missing some. The data hold some 510,000 clones, with 85% to 90% observed a single time. The sequencing sample was made of PBMCs or T cells enriched from blood (not recorded which). These receptors were taken from a middle-aged woman who had recovered from COVID-19.

The chain links TRBV23-1 to TRBJ1-1; 12 nucleotides agree with TRBD1. TRBV23-1 is marked as an open reading frame, function uncertain. With 3 bases clipped from V and 0 bases from J, the junction kept 14 bases outside the gene matches. The CDR3 sequence is 20 residues long. This CDR3 reads CASSHVRPGQGAPLNTEAFF. In nucleotides, the CDR3 is TGCGCCAGCAGTCACGTAAGACCGGGACAGGGGGCTCCTTTGAACACTGAAGCTTTCTTT.

This clone was found once. The V gene is TRBV9, the J gene TRBJ1-2; perhaps TRBD1 as D (5 bases). The ends were cut back, 2 bases at V and 1 base at J, with 12 bases in the middle. This CDR3 has 15 residues. CDR1 and CDR2 (germline): SGDLS, YYNGEE. For the CDR3, the DNA is TGTGCCAGCAGCGTTTCCTTAGGGGATAACTATGGCTACACCTTC. Translating it yields CASSVSLGDNYGYTF.

V and J are TRBV7-8 and TRBJ2-5, with 14 positions matching TRBD2. The CDR3 length is 16 residues. Looked up from germline, CDR1 is SGHVS and CDR2 is FQNEAQ. J was trimmed by 7 bases and V by 5 bases; bases with no gene match: 9. CDR3 nucleotide sequence: TGTGCCAGCAGCCCCCCCGGGACTAGCGGGAGTGGGACCCAGTACTTC. Translation: CASSPPGTSGSGTQYF.

V and J are TRBV5-8 and TRBJ2-2; 8 bases fit TRBD2. This CDR3 is built from 19 residues. Trimming at V came to 4 bases and at J to 0 bases, leaving 14 bases not matched to a gene. Germline V CDR1 and CDR2: SGHTS, YDEGEE. The CDR3 protein is CASSPLAGLGTSNTGELFF. The CDR3 coding sequence is TGTGCCAGCAGCCCGTTAGCGGGACTCGGGACCTCGAACACCGGGGAGCTGTTTTTT.

This chain uses TRBV15 with TRBJ1-2, with D possibly matching TRBD1 (6 bases). In germline, CDR1 is LNHNV, CDR2 YYDKDF (reference sequence). Between the trimmed V and J ends, which lost 0 bases and 0 bases, there was a span of 17 bases. This CDR3 is 18 amino acids long. The CDR3 loop reads CATSREIVRGRANYGYTF. The CDR3 DNA reads TGTGCCACCAGCAGAGAGATTGTCAGGGGTAGAGCTAACTATGGCTACACCTTC.

Concerning this clone itself: Other DNA sequences from this sample encode an identical CDR3 as well. This sequence joins TRBV18 and TRBJ2-2; D is unresolved. The CDR3 is 13 amino acids. Germline V gene sequence: CDR1 KGHSH, CDR2 LQKENI. V was cut by 5 bases and J by 0 bases, with 4 bases left in between. The CDR3 sequence is CASSSSNTGELFF. The CDR3 nucleotides are TGTGCCAGCTCATCTTCGAACACCGGGGAGCTGTTTTTT.

V and J are TRBV27 and TRBJ2-3; D is undetermined. Germline CDR1 is MNHEY and CDR2 is SMNVEV (reference sequence). The ends were cut back, 8 bases at V and 4 bases at J, with 25 bases in the middle. The CDR3 is 17 amino acids. The CDR3 DNA follows: TGTGCCAGCTCAAGAAGCCCCAGCGACCTATGGGCAGATACGCAGTATTTT. Translation: CASSRSPSDLWADTQYF.

The J gene is TRBJ1-5, the V gene TRBV24-1; 10 positions agree with TRBD1. The junction had 2 bases not matched to a gene; V was cut back by 9 bases and J by 4 bases. Germline-derived CDR1 and CDR2 are KGHDR and SFDVKD. There are 13 residues in the CDR3. The CDR3 loop is CATSDRGNQPQHF. The CDR3 region has the DNA TGTGCCACCTCGGACAGGGGGAATCAGCCCCAGCATTTT.

The chain employs TRBV9 and TRBJ2-2; D ambiguous. In germline, CDR1 is SGDLS, CDR2 YYNGEE. V gave up 0 bases and J gave up 7 bases, with 16 bases separating them. The CDR3 length is 16 residues. CDR3 region: CASSVESLAINGELFF. Written as DNA, the CDR3 is TGTGCCAGCAGCGTAGAAAGCCTCGCGATAAACGGGGAGCTGTTTTTT.

The chain recombines TRBV12-3 or TRBV12-4 with TRBJ2-1; possibly TRBD2 for D (5 bases). V was cut by 2 bases and J by 11 bases, with 10 bases left in between. This CDR3 is 12 amino acids long. The CDR3: CASSLSKTKQFF. In DNA, the CDR3 is TGTGCCAGCAGTTTATCTAAGACTAAGCAGTTCTTC.

The CDR3 sequence is CASSPWRERDTQYF. The DNA of the CDR3 is TGTGCCAGCAGTCCTTGGCGGGAGCGAGATACGCAGTATTTT. The J gene is TRBJ2-3, the V gene TRBV3-1 (or the pseudogene TRBV3-2); 7 bases fit TRBD2. V lost 6 bases, J lost 5 bases, and 8 bases stayed unmatched. There are 14 residues in the CDR3. Germline CDR1 and CDR2: LGHDT and YNNKEL (reference sequence).

This clone was seen only a few times. The CDR3 reads CASSLLKGDTEAFF. The CDR3 DNA sequence: TGCGCCAGCAGCCTCCTAAAAGGGGACACTGAAGCTTTCTTT. The gene calls are TRBV4-3 and TRBJ1-1; possibly TRBD1 for D (5 bases). The germline V gene has CDR1 LGHNA and CDR2 YSLEER. The CDR3 has 14 amino acids. Trimming took 4 bases from V and 3 from J, leaving 12 bases between them.

The chain couples TRBV19 to TRBJ1-1, with 9 bases identical to TRBD1. The germline V gene has CDR1 LNHDA and CDR2 SQIVND (reference sequence). This CDR3 comprises 15 residues. Trimming removed 9 bases from V and 6 bases from J; junction bases left unmatched: 14. For the CDR3, the DNA is TGTGCCAGACGCGGACAGGGGCGGTGTCTTGCTGAAGCTTTCTTT. Protein: CARRGQGRCLAEAFF. Based on the CDR3 plus reference TRBV19 and TRBJ1-1, the full variable domain is DGGITQSPKYLFRKEGQNVTLSCEQNLNHDAMYWYRQDPGQGLRLIYYSQIVNDFQKGDIAEGYSVSREKKESFPLTVTSAQKNPTAFYLCARRGQGRCLAEAFFGQGTRLTVV.

This clone came up a few times. V usage is TRBV5-6 and J usage is TRBJ1-3; D gene ambiguous. Germline CDR1 SGHDT, CDR2 YYEEEE. Trimming took off 4 bases at V and 4 bases at J, with 9 bases between the two ends. The length of the CDR3 is 13 residues. CDR3 bases: TGTGCCAGCAGCCCACTAGGCGGAAACACCATATATTTT. Protein: CASSPLGGNTIYF.

The chain employs TRBV6-5 and TRBJ2-7, with 9 bases fitting TRBD1. The CDR3 runs to 14 residues. Germline V gene sequence: CDR1 MNHEY, CDR2 SVGAGI. J gave up 5 bases and V 5 bases, and 7 bases lay outside the gene matches. The CDR3 region has the DNA TGTGCCAGCAGTCCAGGGACAGGGATCCACGAGCAGTACTTC. It codes for CASSPGTGIHEQYF.

V usage is TRBV3-1 (or the pseudogene TRBV3-2) and J usage is TRBJ2-1; D might be TRBD2 (6 bases). The length of the CDR3 is 10 residues. V lost 11 bases to trimming and J lost 10 bases, with 12 bases between them. CDR1 and CDR2 (germline): LGHDT, YNNKEL (reference sequence). CDR3 loop: CAAAEGEQFF. CDR3 bases: TGTGCCGCAGCGGAGGGGGAGCAGTTCTTC.

This clone was seen a single time. The chain has TRBV20-1 and TRBJ2-1, with 8 bases matching TRBD2. The CDR3 runs to 14 residues. The V and J ends lost 3 bases and 9 bases, in that order; junction bases with no gene match: 10. The germline gives CDR1 DFQATT, CDR2 SNEGSKA (reference sequence). The CDR3 coding sequence is TGCAGTGCTAGTTCCAGCGGGAGTCGGATTGAGCAGTTCTTC. Encoded protein: CSASSSGSRIEQFF.

In nucleotides, the CDR3 is TGTGCCAGCAGCCGAGGGACAGGTCGAACTTTCTTT. Residues: CASSRGTGRTFF. This chain links TRBV3-1 (or the pseudogene TRBV3-2) with TRBJ1-1, with 8 positions matching TRBD1. V lost 4 bases and J lost 12; bases outside the gene matches: 7. Per the germline V gene, CDR1 is LGHDT and CDR2 is YNNKEL (reference sequence). The CDR3 has 12 residues.

The rearrangement links TRBV4-3 to TRBJ1-1; D unclear. The germline gives CDR1 LGHNA, CDR2 YSLEER. This CDR3 spans 13 amino acids. Trimming removed 0 bases at V and 7 bases at J, with 9 bases between. The CDR3 here is CASSQDVRNEAFF. The CDR3 bases are TGCGCCAGCAGCCAAGATGTCAGGAATGAAGCTTTCTTT.

The chain uses TRBV3-1 (or the pseudogene TRBV3-2) and TRBJ1-1, with D possibly TRBD1 on 6 matching bases. This CDR3 is built from 15 residues. V lost 4 bases and J 6 bases, leaving 18 bases between the germline ends. Germline values: CDR1 LGHDT, CDR2 YNNKEL (reference sequence). The CDR3 DNA sequence: TGTGCCAGCAGCCCGACAGGATTCAGATTGCCTGAAGCTTTCTTT. Its protein product is CASSPTGFRLPEAFF.

The chain combines TRBV2 with TRBJ1-5, with a weak D call TRBD1 (6 bases). Germline-derived CDR1 and CDR2 are SNHLY and FYNNEI. Trimming shortened V by 4 bases and J by 2 bases, and 9 bases separated the two germline ends. This CDR3 contains 14 residues. The CDR3 sequence is CASSVDSGNQPQHF. The CDR3 DNA reads TGTGCCAGCAGTGTGGACAGTGGCAATCAGCCCCAGCATTTT.